The 32 T cell receptor beta chains below come from one sample, sequenced in a study of blood T cell repertoires in COVID-19. TCRdb's copy holds only in-frame clones and misses some; the assay was immunoSEQ multiplex PCR. Of 250,000 or so clones in the sample, 86% were seen once. The sample taken for sequencing was peripheral blood. All receptors derive from a woman aged 25-40 years with active or convalescent COVID-19.

This clone has more than one count but fewer than ten. The genes are TRBV5-8 and TRBJ1-5; possibly TRBD1 for D (5 bases). The CDR3 runs 14 residues. V was shortened by 1 base and J by 3 bases, with 8 bases between the two germline ends. Germline V lookup: CDR1 SGHTS, CDR2 YDEGEE. The DNA for the CDR3 is TGTGCCAGCAGCTTGTCAGGGTTCAATCAGCCCCAGCATTTT. The encoded protein is CASSLSGFNQPQHF.

This chain links TRBV27 with TRBJ2-3; 12 positions agree with TRBD2. Germline loops: CDR1 MNHEY, CDR2 SMNVEV (reference sequence). V lost 7 bases to trimming and J lost 2 bases; unmatched junction nucleotides: 7. The CDR3 has 16 residues. In DNA, the CDR3 is TGTGCCAGCACCTTAACTAGCGGGGGGTCCACAGATACGCAGTATTTT. Protein product: CASTLTSGGSTDTQYF.

The rearrangement uses TRBV7-2 and TRBJ1-4, with TRBD1 matching over 10 bases. The CDR3 is made up of 17 amino acids. With 4 bases clipped from V and 5 bases from J, the junction kept 10 bases outside the gene matches. Germline V gene lookup returns CDR1 SGHTA and CDR2 FQGNSA. DNA for the CDR3: TGTGCCAGCAGCTCCAAGACAGGGGGCCGGCGAAATGAAAAACTGTTTTTT. This translates into CASSSKTGGRRNEKLFF.

The rearrangement uses TRBV10-1 and TRBJ2-7; possible D gene TRBD1, 6 bases. V was pared by 3 bases and J by 3 bases, with 15 bases between. This CDR3 has 15 residues. Looked up from germline, CDR1 is WNHNN and CDR2 is SYGVQD (reference sequence). The CDR3 loop reads CASSDTGPNLYEQYF. The CDR3 region has the DNA TGCGCCAGCAGTGACACAGGGCCGAACCTCTACGAGCAGTACTTC.

This chain connects TRBV18 to TRBJ2-3; 8 bases map to TRBD2. The germline V gene has CDR1 KGHSH and CDR2 LQKENI. CDR3 size: 19 residues. V lost 6 bases to trimming and J lost 0 bases; unmatched junction nucleotides: 17. In nucleotides, the CDR3 is TGTGCCAGCTCCCTAAGCGTCTTGGGCGGGGGGACAAGCACAGATACGCAGTATTTT. Its protein product is CASSLSVLGGGTSTDTQYF.

The chain employs TRBV3-1 (or the pseudogene TRBV3-2) and TRBJ2-1; TRBD1 matches at 7 bases. J was trimmed by 4 bases and V by 8 bases; bases with no gene match: 14. The CDR3 has 16 amino acids. CDR1 and CDR2 (germline): LGHDT, YNNKEL (reference sequence). The CDR3 bases are TGTGCCAGCTATCCCAAGGGACAGCCGACTTACAATGAGCAGTTCTTC. Residues: CASYPKGQPTYNEQFF.

In this sample, this clone turned up once. The chain is built from TRBV6-2 or TRBV6-3 and TRBJ1-3; no firm D call. CDR1 is MNHEY and CDR2 is SVGEGT in the germline V gene. This CDR3 region has 12 residues. The germline V and J ends were trimmed by 2 bases and 4 bases, with 3 bases remaining between them. The CDR3 is CASSYPGNTIYF. In DNA form, the CDR3 reads TGTGCCAGCAGTTACCCGGGAAACACCATATATTTT.

The table lists this clone with a count of one. J is TRBJ2-7 and V is TRBV7-8; 7 nucleotides agree with TRBD2. Germline V CDR1 and CDR2: SGHVS, FQNEAQ. The CDR3 is 16 residues long. V lost 0 bases to trimming and J lost 2 bases; unmatched junction nucleotides: 7. CDR3 sequence: CASSLAGVAGTYEQYF. The CDR3 DNA reads TGTGCCAGCAGCTTAGCGGGGGTAGCGGGCACCTACGAGCAGTACTTC. Using reference TRBV7-8 and TRBJ2-7 for the parts outside the CDR3, the full variable domain is GAGVSQSPRYKVAKRGQDVALRCDPISGHVSLFWYQQALGQGPEFLTYFQNEAQLDKSGLPSDRFFAERPEGSVSTLKIQRTQQEDSAVYLCASSLAGVAGTYEQYFGPGTRLTVT.

The gene calls are TRBV24-1 and TRBJ1-5; a possible D gene is TRBD1 (5 bases). Germline CDR1 is KGHDR and CDR2 is SFDVKD. V lost 3 bases to trimming and J lost 4 bases, with 12 bases between them. The CDR3 loop spans 15 amino acids. CDR3 loop: CATSDTGGGNQPQHF. In DNA form, the CDR3 reads TGTGCCACCAGTGATACCGGGGGGGGGAATCAGCCCCAGCATTTT.

V is TRBV2 and J is TRBJ2-7; D may be TRBD1 (6 bases). Germline CDR1 is SNHLY and CDR2 is FYNNEI. V was shortened by 6 bases and J by 0 bases, with 12 bases between the two germline ends. This CDR3 comprises 14 residues. The CDR3 nucleotides read TGTGCCAGCAGCATGGGGGCTTACTCCTACGAGCAGTACTTC. Amino acid sequence: CASSMGAYSYEQYF.

Details on this clone: Other DNA sequences from this sample encode an identical CDR3 as well. The gene calls are TRBV10-3 and TRBJ2-5, with D tentatively TRBD1 (6 bases). V was cut by 0 bases and J by 2 bases, with 10 bases left in between. CDR3 length equals 15 residues. Germline CDR1 is ENHRY and CDR2 is SYGVKD. The DNA of the CDR3 is TGTGCCATCAGTGAGTCTTCAGGGGTTCAAGAGACCCAGTACTTC. It translates to CAISESSGVQETQYF.

The gene calls are TRBV7-3 and TRBJ2-7; a possible D gene is TRBD2 (5 bases). Trimming took 7 bases from V and 7 from J, leaving 20 bases between them. CDR1 is SGHTA and CDR2 is FQGTGA in the germline V gene. This CDR3 spans 14 amino acids. The CDR3 loop is CASKPSEASGEQYF. The CDR3 region has the DNA TGTGCCAGCAAACCTTCGGAGGCCTCGGGGGAGCAGTACTTC.

J is TRBJ1-2 and V is TRBV28; perhaps TRBD1 as D (5 bases). The V gene's germline CDR1 is MDHEN and CDR2 SYDVKM. Trimming left V 4 bases short and J 2 bases short, with 8 bases between. The CDR3 is 13 amino acids. CDR3 residues: CASSSRANYGYTF. The CDR3 DNA reads TGTGCCAGCAGTTCCAGGGCGAACTATGGCTACACCTTC.

The chain is built from TRBV24-1 and TRBJ2-1, with TRBD2 identical over 8 bases. This CDR3 has 15 residues. In germline, CDR1 is KGHDR, CDR2 SFDVKD. J lost 9 bases, V lost 6 bases, and 12 bases had no gene match. CDR3 in DNA: TGTGCCACCAGTCTCAGTCGGGGTGCGGGGGGTGAGCAGTTCTTC. Protein: CATSLSRGAGGEQFF.

The chain has TRBV11-3 and TRBJ2-4, with 7 positions matching TRBD1. CDR1 and CDR2 from the germline V gene are SGHNT and YENEEA. CDR3 size: 16 residues. Trimming took 5 bases from V and 6 from J; bases not matched to a gene: 13. The DNA for the CDR3 is TGTGCCAGCAGCCCCGGAGCCGGGACAGCTGGAAACATTCAGTACTTC. Translated: CASSPGAGTAGNIQYF.

The CDR3 is CASSLARGPHEQYF. The CDR3 DNA reads TGCGCCAGCAGCTTGGCGAGAGGGCCCCACGAGCAGTACTTC. The rearrangement joins TRBV5-1 to TRBJ2-7, with a weak D call TRBD2 (5 bases). V was cut by 0 bases and J by 5 bases, with 12 bases left in between. This CDR3 spans 14 amino acids. Germline V gene data show CDR1 as SGHRS and CDR2 as YFSETQ.

The V and J genes are TRBV6-2 or TRBV6-3 and TRBJ1-5, with 7 bases identical to TRBD1. Germline V gene data show CDR1 as MNHEY and CDR2 as SVGEGT. V was pared by 5 bases and J by 6 bases, with 16 bases of the junction left unmatched. This CDR3 is built from 17 residues. CDR3 region: CASSRPPGLGGLQPQHF. CDR3 nucleotide sequence: TGTGCCAGCAGTCGTCCCCCCGGGCTAGGGGGCCTTCAGCCCCAGCATTTT.

J is TRBJ1-4 and V is TRBV28; 8 nucleotides match TRBD1. Germline V gene sequence: CDR1 MDHEN, CDR2 SYDVKM. V lost 8 bases and J lost 11; bases outside the gene matches: 13. The CDR3 covers 14 residues. In DNA, the CDR3 is TGTGCCAGCCGCCCGGGACAGGCAGAGGGGAAACTGTTTTTT. Translated, it gives CASRPGQAEGKLFF. Full variable domain (outside the CDR3, taken from reference TRBV28 and TRBJ1-4): DVKVTQSSRYLVKRTGEKVFLECVQDMDHENMFWYRQDPGLGLRLIYFSYDVKMKEKGDIPEGYSVSREKKERFSLILESASTNQTSMYLCASRPGQAEGKLFFGSGTQLSVL.

The chain carries TRBV5-3 and TRBJ1-3, with 8 positions matching TRBD1. TRBV5-3 is identified as an open reading frame with a role that is uncertain. V lost 4 bases to trimming and J lost 0 bases; unmatched junction nucleotides: 6. The CDR3 loop spans 16 amino acids. The CDR3, as DNA: TGTGCCAGAAGCATTAGCGGACAGGGCTCTGGAAACACCATATATTTT. The encoded protein is CARSISGQGSGNTIYF.

The sample holds a few counts of this clone. The rearrangement uses TRBV10-2 and TRBJ2-5; TRBD2 matches at 10 bases. Germline assignment: CDR1 WSHSY and CDR2 SAAADI. The CDR3 extends over 16 amino acids. Germline trimming cut 0 bases from V and 4 bases from J; bases unmatched to any gene: 5. The CDR3 DNA sequence: TGCGCCAGCAGTGAGTCAGAGGTAGCGGGGGGAGAGACCCAGTACTTC. Translated, it gives CASSESEVAGGETQYF.

The J gene is TRBJ1-2, the V gene TRBV28, with D unclear. V was clipped by 6 bases and J by 6 bases, with 14 bases between them. This CDR3 has 13 residues. Per germline, CDR1 MDHEN and CDR2 SYDVKM. Written as DNA, the CDR3 is TGTGCCAGCAGGCCCGGCAGCGTCGATGGCTACACCTTC. Protein product: CASRPGSVDGYTF.

The chain has TRBV24-1 and TRBJ1-5; perhaps TRBD1 as D (5 bases). CDR1 and CDR2 from the germline V gene are KGHDR and SFDVKD. The germline V and J ends were trimmed by 4 bases and 0 bases, with 9 bases remaining between them. The length of the CDR3 is 15 residues. The CDR3 region is CATSESTGSNQPQHF. CDR3 coding DNA: TGTGCCACCAGTGAATCTACAGGTAGCAATCAGCCCCAGCATTTT.

V and J are TRBV7-9 and TRBJ2-3; D is perhaps TRBD2 (6 bases). Between the trimmed V and J ends, which lost 5 bases and 9 bases, there was a span of 12 bases. The CDR3 loop spans 12 amino acids. Germline CDR1 SEHNR, CDR2 FQNEAQ (reference sequence). CDR3 in DNA: TGTGCCAGCAGCCTGGAACGGGGGACGCAGTATTTT. It codes for CASSLERGTQYF.

This rearrangement joins TRBV7-2 to TRBJ2-1; the match to TRBD2 covers 13 bases. V shed 5 bases and J 15 bases; nucleotides not matched to a gene: 10. The CDR3 totals 14 residues. Germline assignment: CDR1 SGHTA and CDR2 FQGNSA. CDR3 DNA: TGTGCCAGCAGCAAAGGAACTAGCGGGGGGGTTAGGTTCTTC. It specifies CASSKGTSGGVRFF. The full variable domain, its missing parts supplied by reference TRBV7-2 and TRBJ2-1, is GAGVSQSPSNKVTEKGKDVELRCDPISGHTALYWYRQSLGQGLEFLIYFQGNSAPDKSGLPSDRFSAERTGGSVSTLTIQRTQQEDSAVYLCASSKGTSGGVRFFGPGTRLTVL.

As for this clone: The same CDR3 arises from other DNA sequences in this sample as well. This sequence joins TRBV18 and TRBJ2-5, with 10 bases that match TRBD1. The length of the CDR3 is 15 residues. V trimming: 4 bases; J trimming: 0 bases; junction bases outside the gene matches: 2. In germline, CDR1 is KGHSH, CDR2 LQKENI. CDR3 in DNA: TGTGCCAGCTCACGGGACAGGGGAAACCAAGAGACCCAGTACTTC. It codes for CASSRDRGNQETQYF.

This clone showed up just once. The chain couples TRBV6-2 or TRBV6-3 to TRBJ1-5; D uncertain. This CDR3 is 17 amino acids long. Germline V gene lookup returns CDR1 MNHEY and CDR2 SVGEGT. V was clipped by 2 bases and J by 6 bases, with 20 bases between them. Written as DNA, the CDR3 is TGTGCCAGCAGTTACCGAATCCACGCTGGAGGCGGTCAGCCCCAGCATTTT. This encodes CASSYRIHAGGGQPQHF.

The chain employs TRBV5-8 and TRBJ1-2, with TRBD1 as a possible D gene (6 bases). CDR1 is SGHTS and CDR2 is YDEGEE in the germline V gene. The CDR3 covers 15 residues. Trimming shortened V by 4 bases and J by 5 bases, and 18 bases separated the two germline ends. CDR3 region: CASSRGHLLVYGYTF. The CDR3 DNA reads TGTGCCAGCAGCCGGGGACACCTCCTTGTGTATGGCTACACCTTC.

The chain links TRBV5-1 to TRBJ1-1; D call uncertain. Trimming shortened V by 0 bases and J by 0 bases, and 6 bases separated the two germline ends. CDR1 SGHRS and CDR2 YFSETQ come from the germline V gene. This CDR3 is 14 amino acids long. The CDR3 DNA follows: TGCGCCAGCAGCTTGGTAGATATGAACACTGAAGCTTTCTTT. Encoded protein: CASSLVDMNTEAFF.

The gene calls are TRBV27 and TRBJ1-2; a weak D match, TRBD1 (6 bases). The germline V and J ends were trimmed by 2 bases and 6 bases, with 19 bases remaining between them. Germline values: CDR1 MNHEY, CDR2 SMNVEV (reference sequence). There are 16 residues in the CDR3. The CDR3 region has the DNA TGTGCCAGCAGTTTAACCGGGACACCTCCAGGCCATGGCTACACCTTC. This sequence encodes CASSLTGTPPGHGYTF.

The chain joins TRBV9 to TRBJ2-1, with 7 positions matching TRBD1. This CDR3 is 16 amino acids long. Per the germline V gene, CDR1 is SGDLS and CDR2 is YYNGEE. V shed 3 bases, J shed 0 bases, and the junction held 6 bases outside the gene matches. The CDR3 bases are TGTGCCAGCAGCGGAAGGGGGCAGGCCTCCTACAATGAGCAGTTCTTC. Translating it yields CASSGRGQASYNEQFF.

The chain uses TRBV4-2 and TRBJ1-2; 8 nucleotides match TRBD1. V was clipped by 1 base and J by 2 bases; unmatched bases: 9. The CDR3 extends over 17 amino acids. CDR1 and CDR2 (germline): LGHNA, YNFKEQ. The CDR3: CASSQGTGLHQNYGYTF. CDR3 DNA sequence: TGTGCCAGCAGCCAAGGGACAGGGCTTCACCAAAACTATGGCTACACCTTC.

This clone was recorded once. V and J are TRBV27 and TRBJ1-5, with D unresolved. The CDR3 is 12 residues long. The germline gives CDR1 MNHEY, CDR2 SMNVEV (reference sequence). V lost 6 bases to trimming and J lost 6 bases, with 9 bases between them. Here the CDR3 DNA reads TGTGCCAGCAGAACCCGGGGTCAGCCCCAGCATTTT. As protein: CASRTRGQPQHF.